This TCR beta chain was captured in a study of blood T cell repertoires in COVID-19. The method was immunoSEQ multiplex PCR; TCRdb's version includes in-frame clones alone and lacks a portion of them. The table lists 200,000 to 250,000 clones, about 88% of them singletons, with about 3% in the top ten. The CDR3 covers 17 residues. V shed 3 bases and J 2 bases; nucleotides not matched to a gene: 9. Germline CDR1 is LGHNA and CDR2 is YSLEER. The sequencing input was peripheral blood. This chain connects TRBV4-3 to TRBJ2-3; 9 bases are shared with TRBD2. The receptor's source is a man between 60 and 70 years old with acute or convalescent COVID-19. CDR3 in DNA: TGCGCCAGCAGCCAGTTCACAGCGGGGGGTTCCACAGATACGCAGTATTTT. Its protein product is CASSQFTAGGSTDTQYF.